This T cell receptor beta chain was sequenced during a study of shared clonotypes between healthy human individuals. For the study at large: Each donor's CD4 naive and CD4 memory cells filled three plates apiece, CD8 naive two, and CD8 memory one.

This clone was observed a handful of times. What it binds is not known. Other nucleotide sequences from this sample produce the same CDR3. Profiling relied on immunoSEQ multiplex PCR, and the TCRdb table lists in-frame clones only, not all of them. The profile covers approximately 2,000,000 clones, with around 92% appearing a single time and 0.3% to 0.4% taken by the ten largest. Findings and caveats of the study: Between a few donors, naive CD4 clonotypes were shared at a level of about 5%.

Germline V lookup: CDR1 SQVTM, CDR2 ANQGSEA. V trimming: 6 bases; J trimming: 0 bases; junction bases outside the gene matches: 4. The CDR3 runs to 13 residues. Caucasian adults living in Nashville, Tennessee, provided all samples. The specimen sequenced was naive CD4+ T cells from PBMCs. Noted subset: CD45RA+ positively selected. The origin of this receptor is a man in his late teens or twenties in good health. Some clones in this sample may be carry-over from other donors' samples. This chain uses TRBV29-1 with TRBJ1-1, with 7 positions matching TRBD1. The CDR3 DNA is TGCAGCGTAGGGGGCCGGATGAACACTGAAGCTTTCTTT. It yields the protein CSVGGRMNTEAFF.